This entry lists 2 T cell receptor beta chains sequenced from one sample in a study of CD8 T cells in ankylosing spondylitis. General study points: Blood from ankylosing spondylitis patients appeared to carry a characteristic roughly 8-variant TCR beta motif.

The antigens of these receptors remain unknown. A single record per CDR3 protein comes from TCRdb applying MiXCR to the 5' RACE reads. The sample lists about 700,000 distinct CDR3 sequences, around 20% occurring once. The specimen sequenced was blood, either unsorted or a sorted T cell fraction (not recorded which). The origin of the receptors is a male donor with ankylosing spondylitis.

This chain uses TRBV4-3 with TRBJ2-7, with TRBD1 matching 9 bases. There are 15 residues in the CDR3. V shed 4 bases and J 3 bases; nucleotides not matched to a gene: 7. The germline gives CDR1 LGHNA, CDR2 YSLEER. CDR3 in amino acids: CASSPGTGLIYEQYF. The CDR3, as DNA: TGCGCCAGCAGCCCGGGGACAGGGCTGATCTACGAGCAGTACTTC.

The CDR3 nucleotides read TGTGCCAGCAGCTTAGCGACAGGGGGCACCTTAGAGCAGTACTTC. It translates to CASSLATGGTLEQYF. V usage is TRBV7-9 and J usage is TRBJ2-7, with TRBD1 matching 10 bases. Germline CDR1 is SEHNR and CDR2 is FQNEAQ (reference sequence). V was clipped by 0 bases and J by 7 bases; unmatched bases: 6. There are 15 residues in the CDR3.